Listed below are T cell receptor beta chains from one sample, sequenced in a study of blood T cell repertoires in COVID-19. Some clones are missing from TCRdb's copy, which holds only in-frame ones; the method was immunoSEQ multiplex PCR. The top ten clones hold approximately 2.6% of a sample with 200,000 to 250,000 clones, approximately 87% of them seen once. The specimen sequenced was peripheral blood. The origin of the receptors is a woman aged 70-85 years with active or convalescent COVID-19. The CDR3 runs from the conserved cysteine through the conserved F or W. Only some rows state a clone size, as once, few, many or a class for expanded clones.

clone size	J gene	V gene	CDR3 protein
-	TRBJ1-1	TRBV27	CASSVQGYSEAFF
-	TRBJ2-1	TRBV19	CASTPTGGYNEQFF
-	TRBJ1-2	TRBV12-3/TRBV12-4	CASSLWQISGYTF
-	TRBJ2-3	TRBV10-3	CATVLEVEDTQYF
-	TRBJ2-1	TRBV2	CASRGRRDTRDNEQFF
-	TRBJ2-7	TRBV27	CASSLRGTDVYEQYF
-	TRBJ1-2	TRBV4-3	CASSPSPAGATGYTF
once	TRBJ2-3	TRBV18	CASSPRRASGGADTQYF
-	TRBJ2-7	TRBV3-1/TRBV3-2	CASSKVPNYETQYF
few	TRBJ1-5	TRBV6-6	CASSYHGAGDQPQHF
-	TRBJ2-7	TRBV18	CASSPLRSDRGFGYEQYF
-	TRBJ1-6	TRBV30	CAWSVAGGSETYNSPLHF
-	TRBJ2-4	TRBV4-2	CASSQGAGGAKNIQYF
few	TRBJ1-2	TRBV30	CAWSVVTGDYGYTF
once	TRBJ2-3	TRBV5-1	CASTLGTADTQYF
-	TRBJ2-7	TRBV27	CASSSWEDWAYEQYF
-	TRBJ2-5	TRBV5-1	CASSLDAGGGKTQYF
few	TRBJ2-7	TRBV18	CASSPGEGYEQYF
-	TRBJ2-1	TRBV3-1/TRBV3-2	CASSPGTGATTSFF
-	TRBJ2-3	TRBV6-2/TRBV6-3	CASSYSSVTDTQYF
-	TRBJ2-2	TRBV2	CASSEVWHGELFF
once	TRBJ2-1	TRBV7-9	CASSLTGGNRYNEQFF
-	TRBJ2-6	TRBV6-5	CASLGSSGANVLTF
-	TRBJ2-5	TRBV7-2	CASSFAAGLAGTQYF
-	TRBJ2-1	TRBV7-8	CASSLVSLDGASGGIGGEQFF
once	TRBJ2-2	TRBV2	CASSEDRVKTGELFF
-	TRBJ1-2	TRBV2	CASRRGSPNYGYTF
-	TRBJ1-5	TRBV6-5	CASSTGLGQPQHF